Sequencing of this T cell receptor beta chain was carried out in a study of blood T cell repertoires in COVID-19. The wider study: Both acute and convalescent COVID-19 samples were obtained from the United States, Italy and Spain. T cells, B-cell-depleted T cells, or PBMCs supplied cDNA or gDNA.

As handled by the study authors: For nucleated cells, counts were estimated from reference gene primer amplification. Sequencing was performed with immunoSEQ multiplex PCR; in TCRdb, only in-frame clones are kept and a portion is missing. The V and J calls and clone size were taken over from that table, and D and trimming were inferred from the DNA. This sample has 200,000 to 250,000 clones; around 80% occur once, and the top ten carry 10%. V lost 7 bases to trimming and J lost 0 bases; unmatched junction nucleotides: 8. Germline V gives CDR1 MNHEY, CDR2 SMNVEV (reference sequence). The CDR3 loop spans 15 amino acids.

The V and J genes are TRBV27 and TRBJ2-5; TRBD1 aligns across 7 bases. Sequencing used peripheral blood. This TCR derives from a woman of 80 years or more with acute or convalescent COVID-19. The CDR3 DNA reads TGTGCCAGCAAGAGACAGGGTCTCTACCAAGAGACCCAGTACTTC. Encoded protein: CASKRQGLYQETQYF.